Shown below are 26 T cell receptor beta chains from a single sample sequenced in a study of blood T cell repertoires in COVID-19. TCRdb's table, derived via immunoSEQ multiplex PCR, lists solely in-frame clones and lacks some. This table holds roughly 40,000 clones, roughly 86% found once. Specimen: peripheral blood. The receptors come from a man aged 70 or older with acute or convalescent COVID-19.

The V gene is TRBV15, the J gene TRBJ1-6; D is ambiguous. V was cut by 5 bases and J by 8 bases, with 16 bases left in between. CDR1 is LNHNV and CDR2 is YYDKDF in the germline V gene (reference sequence). The CDR3 length is 15 residues. The CDR3 DNA follows: TGTGCCACCAGCGTAACGTCTGAGAGGCATTCACCCCTCCACTTT. It translates to CATSVTSERHSPLHF.

The chain has TRBV7-2 and TRBJ1-1; D is perhaps TRBD1 (6 bases). There are 14 residues in the CDR3. The germline V gene has CDR1 SGHTA and CDR2 FQGNSA. Trimming removed 2 bases at V and 7 bases at J, with 14 bases between. For the CDR3, the DNA is TGTGCCAGCAGCTTATCCCCTTTAGGGGGTGAAGCTTTCTTT. Translated, it gives CASSLSPLGGEAFF.

The CDR3 DNA sequence: TGTGCCAGTAGTATAGATCGACAGCCTTACAATGAGCAGTTCTTC. Translated, it gives CASSIDRQPYNEQFF. The rearrangement joins TRBV19 to TRBJ2-1; the D gene is possibly TRBD1 (5 bases). In germline, CDR1 is LNHDA, CDR2 SQIVND (reference sequence). V lost 0 bases, J lost 4 bases, and 10 bases lay in between. This CDR3 is built from 15 residues.

This clone was observed a few times. The chain joins TRBV7-2 to TRBJ2-3, with 8 nucleotides matching TRBD2. V lost 3 bases, J lost 4 bases, and 9 bases stayed unmatched. CDR1 and CDR2 from the germline V gene are SGHTA and FQGNSA. The CDR3 is 16 amino acids. The CDR3 spells CASSFASGGVADTQYF. The CDR3, as DNA: TGTGCCAGCAGCTTCGCGAGCGGGGGAGTCGCAGATACGCAGTATTTT.

This clone was counted a single time. V and J are TRBV7-9 and TRBJ2-3; no firm D call. This CDR3 is 11 amino acids long. The ends were cut back, 5 bases at V and 7 bases at J, with 7 bases in the middle. The germline V gene encodes CDR1 SEHNR and CDR2 FQNEAQ (reference sequence). The CDR3 nucleotides read TGTGCCAGCAGCACGACTTATACGCAGTATTTT. Translating it yields CASSTTYTQYF.

The table lists this clone with a few counts. This rearrangement joins TRBV7-8 to TRBJ2-7; D not certain. Germline V gene data show CDR1 as SGHVS and CDR2 as FQNEAQ. Trimming left V 4 bases short and J 4 bases short, with 11 bases between. The CDR3 spans 13 residues. The CDR3 here is CASSSQVRYEQYF. CDR3 sequence (DNA): TGTGCCAGCAGCTCCCAAGTACGGTACGAGCAGTACTTC.

This rearrangement joins TRBV19 to TRBJ1-2; D may be TRBD1 (6 bases). Per the germline V gene, CDR1 is LNHDA and CDR2 is SQIVND (reference sequence). Trimming stripped 6 bases from V and 8 bases from J, with 16 bases between. The CDR3 has 13 amino acids. The CDR3 DNA sequence: TGTGCCAGTAGGGGGGCACCCAAATCGGGCTACACCTTC. It specifies CASRGAPKSGYTF.

The gene calls are TRBV9 and TRBJ2-7, with 8 nucleotides matching TRBD2. V shed 1 base, J shed 4 bases, and the junction held 10 bases outside the gene matches. CDR1 and CDR2 from the germline V gene are SGDLS and YYNGEE. The CDR3 totals 16 residues. In DNA form, the CDR3 reads TGTGCCAGCAGCGTACGACCCGGGCGGGGGGCATACGAGCAGTACTTC. The encoded protein is CASSVRPGRGAYEQYF.

The chain has TRBV7-8 and TRBJ1-2; weak D call: TRBD1 (5 bases). The V end was cut by 4 bases, the J end by 5 bases, with 17 bases between. This CDR3 comprises 15 residues. Germline V gene sequence: CDR1 SGHVS, CDR2 FQNEAQ. CDR3 sequence reads: CASSSTVTAGYGYTF. CDR3 nucleotides: TGTGCCAGCAGCTCGACAGTTACCGCGGGGTATGGCTACACCTTC.

The rearrangement uses TRBV6-6 and TRBJ2-7, with TRBD2 matching 11 bases. Germline trimming cut 6 bases from V and 1 base from J; bases unmatched to any gene: 20. The CDR3 sequence is 20 residues long. Germline V gene sequence: CDR1 MNHNY, CDR2 SVGAGI (reference sequence). CDR3 residues: CASSKAAPLAGGPSSYEQYF. The CDR3 DNA reads as TGTGCCAGCAGCAAAGCCGCCCCGCTAGCGGGAGGTCCCTCGTCCTACGAGCAGTACTTC.

The chain links TRBV18 to TRBJ1-4; 8 bases are shared with TRBD1. J was trimmed by 0 bases and V by 4 bases; bases with no gene match: 13. Germline CDR1 and CDR2: KGHSH and LQKENI. This CDR3 has 19 amino acids. For the CDR3, the DNA is TGTGCCAGCTCACAAACCCTCCCGGGACAGGTAGCAACTAATGAAAAACTGTTTTTT. Translating gives CASSQTLPGQVATNEKLFF.

This chain connects TRBV3-1 (or the pseudogene TRBV3-2) to TRBJ1-5, with TRBD1 matching over 7 bases. This CDR3 spans 13 amino acids. The V and J ends lost 4 bases and 5 bases, in that order; junction bases with no gene match: 2. Germline V gives CDR1 LGHDT, CDR2 YNNKEL (reference sequence). The CDR3 loop reads CASSRQGYQPQHF. The CDR3 DNA reads TGTGCCAGCAGCCGACAGGGTTATCAGCCCCAGCATTTT.

The chain uses TRBV23-1 and TRBJ1-1; 9 nucleotides line up with TRBD1. TRBV23-1 is noted as an ORF with a role that remains uncertain. The junction had 15 bases not matched to a gene; V was cut back by 8 bases and J by 2 bases. The CDR3 loop spans 17 amino acids. In DNA, the CDR3 is TGCGCCAGCGGCACGGGACAGGGACTGTTGGAAAACACTGAAGCTTTCTTT. Translation: CASGTGQGLLENTEAFF.

This clone was found a few times. The genes are TRBV3-1 (or the pseudogene TRBV3-2) and TRBJ2-2; TRBD2 agrees at 9 bases. CDR3 length: 17 residues. Germline-derived CDR1 and CDR2 are LGHDT and YNNKEL (reference sequence). V shed 4 bases and J 6 bases; nucleotides not matched to a gene: 12. CDR3 residues: CASSRVSGLASAGELFF. The CDR3 bases are TGTGCCAGCAGCCGCGTTTCCGGACTAGCGTCAGCCGGGGAGCTGTTTTTT.

The V gene is TRBV10-3, the J gene TRBJ2-3; TRBD2 matches at 7 bases. The ends lost 3 bases at V and 7 bases at J; junction bases unmatched: 7. The CDR3 sequence is 14 residues long. CDR1 is ENHRY, CDR2 SYGVKD, per germline. The CDR3 DNA reads TGTGCCATCAGTGAAGGAGCGGGAATTAATACGCAGTATTTT. Translating gives CAISEGAGINTQYF.

The rearrangement links TRBV6-2 or TRBV6-3 to TRBJ2-2, with 9 nucleotides matching TRBD1. In germline, CDR1 is MNHEY, CDR2 SVGEGT. V was pared by 6 bases and J by 4 bases, with 9 bases of the junction left unmatched. The CDR3 has 16 amino acids. CDR3 region: CASSEQGAGRTGELFF. Here the CDR3 DNA reads TGTGCCAGCAGCGAACAGGGGGCAGGGCGCACCGGGGAGCTGTTTTTT.

The chain links TRBV9 to TRBJ2-1; the D gene is possibly TRBD2 (5 bases). CDR1 is SGDLS and CDR2 is YYNGEE in the germline V gene. Deletions cut 3 bases from V and 7 bases from J, with 20 bases between. This CDR3 has 16 amino acids. The CDR3 DNA reads as TGTGCCAGCAGCGGCGGAGTGAATTCGGGAACGAATGAGCAGTTCTTC. Translating it yields CASSGGVNSGTNEQFF.

The gene calls are TRBV5-1 and TRBJ1-2, with TRBD1 identical over 8 bases. Per the germline V gene, CDR1 is SGHRS and CDR2 is YFSETQ. The CDR3 length is 15 residues. V lost 0 bases, J lost 4 bases, and 5 bases stayed unmatched. The CDR3: CASSLGQGTPYGYTF. The CDR3, as DNA: TGCGCCAGCAGCTTGGGACAGGGGACGCCCTATGGCTACACCTTC.

The chain carries TRBV5-1 and TRBJ2-1; D may be TRBD2 (5 bases). The CDR3 totals 12 residues. The germline V and J ends were trimmed by 4 bases and 6 bases, with 8 bases remaining between them. Germline lookup yields CDR1 SGHRS and CDR2 YFSETQ. CDR3 sequence: CASSGGLNEQFF. CDR3 nucleotides: TGCGCCAGCAGCGGTGGACTCAATGAGCAGTTCTTC.

This sequence joins TRBV6-5 and TRBJ2-7; 10 positions match TRBD1. Germline-derived CDR1 and CDR2 are MNHEY and SVGAGI. After removal of 5 bases from V and 6 bases from J, the junction contained 10 bases not matched to a gene. The CDR3 runs 15 residues. The CDR3 loop reads CASSRRDRGRGEQYF. The CDR3 region has the DNA TGTGCCAGCAGTCGCCGGGACAGGGGACGAGGCGAGCAGTACTTC.

This clone was recorded only once. This chain links TRBV6-2 or TRBV6-3 with TRBJ2-3; D gene ambiguous. Germline V gives CDR1 MNHEY, CDR2 SVGEGT. CDR3 length equals 16 residues. Trimming left V 2 bases short and J 4 bases short, with 16 bases between. This chain's CDR3 is CASSYGRPGYSDTQYF. DNA for the CDR3: TGTGCCAGCAGTTACGGGCGACCAGGTTACTCAGATACGCAGTATTTT.

The genes are TRBV3-1 (or the pseudogene TRBV3-2) and TRBJ2-3, with 8 positions matching TRBD2. From germline, CDR1 is LGHDT and CDR2 YNNKEL (reference sequence). Trimming removed 2 bases from V and 4 bases from J; junction bases left unmatched: 8. The length of the CDR3 is 16 residues. This chain's CDR3 is CASSQLSGGGADTQYF. In DNA, the CDR3 is TGTGCCAGCAGCCAATTAAGCGGGGGTGGGGCAGATACGCAGTATTTT.

The V gene is TRBV5-1, the J gene TRBJ1-2; 8 nucleotides line up with TRBD1. V lost 4 bases and J lost 7; bases outside the gene matches: 3. The CDR3 is 12 amino acids. The germline CDR1 and CDR2 sequences are SGHRS and YFSETQ. CDR3: CASSLGQGGYTF. CDR3 nucleotide sequence: TGCGCCAGCAGCCTAGGACAGGGTGGCTACACCTTC.

This chain joins TRBV14 and TRBJ1-6; D call uncertain. The CDR3 loop spans 14 amino acids. Germline V gene sequence: CDR1 SGHDN, CDR2 FVKESK. Trimming cost V 6 bases and J 7 bases, with 13 bases left between them. This chain's CDR3 is CASSLGRENSPLHF. CDR3 in DNA: TGTGCCAGCAGTCTTGGACGGGAGAATTCACCCCTCCACTTT. Complete variable domain (other parts from reference TRBV14 and TRBJ1-6): EAGVTQFPSHSVIEKGQTVTLRCDPISGHDNLYWYRRVMGKEIKFLLHFVKESKQDESGMPNNRFLAERTGGTYSTLKVQPAELEDSGVYFCASSLGRENSPLHFGNGTRLTVT.

The J gene is TRBJ1-2, the V gene TRBV11-3, with D perhaps TRBD1 (6 bases). V was clipped by 2 bases and J by 4 bases, with 11 bases between them. CDR1 and CDR2 (germline): SGHNT, YENEEA. The CDR3 has 14 amino acids. The CDR3 region has the DNA TGTGCCAGCAGCTTAAACAGGGAGGGCTATGGCTACACCTTC. Protein sequence: CASSLNREGYGYTF.

The chain joins TRBV7-2 to TRBJ2-1; a weak D match, TRBD2 (6 bases). Germline V gene lookup returns CDR1 SGHTA and CDR2 FQGNSA. The V end was cut by 4 bases, the J end by 6 bases, with 19 bases between. CDR3 length equals 16 residues. The CDR3, as DNA: TGTGCCAGCAGCTCCCCAAGGCCGGGTAGCGGCAATGAGCAGTTCTTC. It codes for CASSSPRPGSGNEQFF.